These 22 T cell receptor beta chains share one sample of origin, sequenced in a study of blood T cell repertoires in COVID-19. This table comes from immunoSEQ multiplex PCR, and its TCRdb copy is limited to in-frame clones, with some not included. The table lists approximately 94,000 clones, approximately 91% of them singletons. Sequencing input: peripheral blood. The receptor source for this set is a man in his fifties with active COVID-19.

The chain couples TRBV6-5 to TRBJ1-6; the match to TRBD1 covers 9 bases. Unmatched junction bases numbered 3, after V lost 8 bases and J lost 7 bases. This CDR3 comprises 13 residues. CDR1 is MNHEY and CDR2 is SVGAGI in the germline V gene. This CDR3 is CASGTGKNSPLHF. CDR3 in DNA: TGTGCCAGCGGGACAGGGAAGAATTCACCCCTCCACTTT.

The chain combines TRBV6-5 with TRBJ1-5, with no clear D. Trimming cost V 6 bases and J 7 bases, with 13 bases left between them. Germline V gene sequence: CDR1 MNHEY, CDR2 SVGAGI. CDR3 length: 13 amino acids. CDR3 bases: TGTGCCAGCAGCCCGGTTGGAGGGCAGCCCCAGCATTTT. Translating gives CASSPVGGQPQHF.

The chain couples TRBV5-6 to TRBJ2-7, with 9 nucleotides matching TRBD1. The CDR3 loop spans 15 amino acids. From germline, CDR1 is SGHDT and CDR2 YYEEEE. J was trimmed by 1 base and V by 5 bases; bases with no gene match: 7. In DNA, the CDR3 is TGTGCCAGCAGGATAATCGGACAGGGGTCCTACGAGCAGTACTTC. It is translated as CASRIIGQGSYEQYF.

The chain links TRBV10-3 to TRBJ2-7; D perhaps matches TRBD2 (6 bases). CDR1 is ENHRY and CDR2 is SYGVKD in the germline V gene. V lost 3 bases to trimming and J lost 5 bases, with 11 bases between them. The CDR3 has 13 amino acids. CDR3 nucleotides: TGTGCCATCAGTGATCCCGGGAGAGACGAGCAGTACTTC. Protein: CAISDPGRDEQYF.

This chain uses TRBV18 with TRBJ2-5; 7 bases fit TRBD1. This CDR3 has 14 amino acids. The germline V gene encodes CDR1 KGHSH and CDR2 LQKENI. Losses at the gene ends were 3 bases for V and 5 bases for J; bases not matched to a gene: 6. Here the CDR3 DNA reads TGTGCCAGCTCACCGACAGGGTTGTTGGAGACCCAGTACTTC. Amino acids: CASSPTGLLETQYF.

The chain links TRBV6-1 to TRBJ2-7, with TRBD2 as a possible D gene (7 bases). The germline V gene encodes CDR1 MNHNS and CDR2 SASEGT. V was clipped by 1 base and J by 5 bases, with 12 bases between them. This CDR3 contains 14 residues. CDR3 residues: CASSEGGGQNEQYV. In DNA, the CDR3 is TGTGCCAGCAGTGAAGGGGGGGGGCAAAACGAGCAGTACGTC.

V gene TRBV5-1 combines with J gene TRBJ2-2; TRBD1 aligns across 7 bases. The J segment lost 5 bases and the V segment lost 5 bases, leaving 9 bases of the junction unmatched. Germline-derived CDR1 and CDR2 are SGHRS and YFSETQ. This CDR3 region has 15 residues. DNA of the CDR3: TGCGCCAGCAGACCCGACAGGGAAGGGACCGGGGAGCTGTTTTTT. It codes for CASRPDREGTGELFF.

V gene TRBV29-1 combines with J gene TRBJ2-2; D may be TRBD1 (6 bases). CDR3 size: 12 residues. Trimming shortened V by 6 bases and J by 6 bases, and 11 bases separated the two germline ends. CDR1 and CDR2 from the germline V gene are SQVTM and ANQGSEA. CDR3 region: CSVGQSAGELFF. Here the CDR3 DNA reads TGCAGCGTGGGACAATCTGCCGGGGAGCTGTTTTTT.

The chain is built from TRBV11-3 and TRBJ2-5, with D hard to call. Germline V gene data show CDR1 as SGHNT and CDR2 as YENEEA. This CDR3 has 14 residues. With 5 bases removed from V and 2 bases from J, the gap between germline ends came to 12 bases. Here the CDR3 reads CASSPGYGQETQYF. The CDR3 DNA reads TGTGCCAGCAGCCCAGGCTATGGACAAGAGACCCAGTACTTC.

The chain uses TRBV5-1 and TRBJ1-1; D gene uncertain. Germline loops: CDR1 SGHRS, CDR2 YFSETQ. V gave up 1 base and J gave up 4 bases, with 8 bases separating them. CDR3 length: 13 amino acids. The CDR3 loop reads CASSLFEGTEAFF. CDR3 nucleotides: TGCGCCAGCAGCTTGTTCGAGGGCACTGAAGCTTTCTTT.

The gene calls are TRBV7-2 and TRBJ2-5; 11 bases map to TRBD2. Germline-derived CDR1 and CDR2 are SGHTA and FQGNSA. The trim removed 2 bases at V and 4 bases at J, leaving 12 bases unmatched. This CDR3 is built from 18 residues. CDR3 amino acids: CASSLFSIAGGPGETQYF. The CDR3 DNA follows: TGTGCCAGCAGCTTATTCTCTATAGCGGGAGGGCCTGGAGAGACCCAGTACTTC.

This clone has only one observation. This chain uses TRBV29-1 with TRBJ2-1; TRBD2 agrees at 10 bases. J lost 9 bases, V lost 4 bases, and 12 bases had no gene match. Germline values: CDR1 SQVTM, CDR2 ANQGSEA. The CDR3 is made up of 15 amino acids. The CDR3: CSVVTSSGRGGEQFF. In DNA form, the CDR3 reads TGCAGCGTTGTGACATCTAGCGGGAGAGGGGGTGAGCAGTTCTTC.

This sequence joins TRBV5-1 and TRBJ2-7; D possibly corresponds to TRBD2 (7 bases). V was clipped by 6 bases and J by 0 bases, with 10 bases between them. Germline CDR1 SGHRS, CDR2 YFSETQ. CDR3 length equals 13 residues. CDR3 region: CASKGGSSYEQYF. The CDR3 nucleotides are TGCGCCAGCAAGGGGGGGTCCTCCTACGAGCAGTACTTC.

As DNA, the CDR3 is TGCGCCAGAACCCTAGCGGGGGGTTACTCCTACGAGCAGTACTTC. Translating it yields CARTLAGGYSYEQYF. This sequence joins TRBV10-1 and TRBJ2-7, with TRBD2 matching 11 bases. Germline V lookup: CDR1 WNHNN, CDR2 SYGVQD (reference sequence). V lost 9 bases and J lost 0; bases outside the gene matches: 7. CDR3 size: 15 residues.

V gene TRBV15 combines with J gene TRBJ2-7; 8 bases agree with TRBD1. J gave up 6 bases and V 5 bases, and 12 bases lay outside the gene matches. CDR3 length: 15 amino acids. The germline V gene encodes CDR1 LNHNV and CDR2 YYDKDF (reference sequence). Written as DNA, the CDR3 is TGTGCCACCAGCCTAGATACAGGGGGGCATGCCGAGCAGTACGTC. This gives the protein CATSLDTGGHAEQYV.

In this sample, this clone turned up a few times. The CDR3 coding sequence is TGTGCCAGCAGTGAAACTGGACTTTCACCCCTCCACTTT. This translates into CASSETGLSPLHF. The chain employs TRBV6-1 and TRBJ1-6, with D uncertain. The germline V gene encodes CDR1 MNHNS and CDR2 SASEGT. Trimming removed 2 bases from V and 9 bases from J, with 8 bases in between. The CDR3 extends over 13 amino acids.

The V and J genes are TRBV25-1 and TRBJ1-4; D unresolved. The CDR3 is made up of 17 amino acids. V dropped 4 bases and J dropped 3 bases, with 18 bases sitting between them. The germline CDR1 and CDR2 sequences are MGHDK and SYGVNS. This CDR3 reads CASSALATVRANEKLFF. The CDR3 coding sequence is TGTGCCAGCAGTGCCCTAGCGACCGTGCGGGCTAATGAAAAACTGTTTTTT.

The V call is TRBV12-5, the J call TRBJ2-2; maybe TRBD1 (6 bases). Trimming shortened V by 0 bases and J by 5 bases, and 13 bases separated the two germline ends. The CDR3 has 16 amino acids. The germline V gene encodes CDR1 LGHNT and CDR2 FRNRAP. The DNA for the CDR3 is TGTGCTAGTGGTTTGGTATTCGGACAGCAAACCGGGGAGCTGTTTTTT. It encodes CASGLVFGQQTGELFF. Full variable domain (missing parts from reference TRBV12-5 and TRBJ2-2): DARVTQTPRHKVTEMGQEVTMRCQPILGHNTVFWYRQTMMQGLELLAYFRNRAPLDDSGMPKDRFSAEMPDATLATLKIQPSEPRDSAVYFCASGLVFGQQTGELFFGEGSRLTVL.

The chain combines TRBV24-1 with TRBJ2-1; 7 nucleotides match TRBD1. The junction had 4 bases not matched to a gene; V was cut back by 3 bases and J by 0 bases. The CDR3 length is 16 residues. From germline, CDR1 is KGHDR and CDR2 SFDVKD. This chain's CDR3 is CATSDGQASSYNEQFF. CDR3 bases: TGTGCCACCAGTGATGGACAGGCGAGCTCCTACAATGAGCAGTTCTTC.

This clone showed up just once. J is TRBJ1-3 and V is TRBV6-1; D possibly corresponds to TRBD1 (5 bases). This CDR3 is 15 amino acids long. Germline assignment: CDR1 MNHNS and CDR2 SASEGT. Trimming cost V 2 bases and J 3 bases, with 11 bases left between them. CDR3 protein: CASSEQGRGGNTIYF. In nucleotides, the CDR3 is TGTGCCAGCAGTGAACAGGGAAGAGGTGGAAACACCATATATTTT.

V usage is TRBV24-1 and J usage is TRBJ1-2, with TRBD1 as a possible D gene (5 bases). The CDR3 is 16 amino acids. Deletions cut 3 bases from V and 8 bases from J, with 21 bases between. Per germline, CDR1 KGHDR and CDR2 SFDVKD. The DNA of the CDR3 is TGTGCCACCAGTGATAACAGAGCCCAGGGATCGGAAGGCTACACCTTC. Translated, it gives CATSDNRAQGSEGYTF.

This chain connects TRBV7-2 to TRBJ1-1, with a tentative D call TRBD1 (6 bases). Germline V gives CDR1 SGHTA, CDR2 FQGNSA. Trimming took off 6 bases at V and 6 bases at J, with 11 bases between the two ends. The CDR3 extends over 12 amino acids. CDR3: CASSTGIAEAFF. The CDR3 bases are TGTGCCAGCAGTACAGGGATAGCTGAAGCTTTCTTT.